The source of this TCR beta chain is a study of T cells in women clearing cervical HPV infection. The CDR3 runs 15 residues. In germline, CDR1 is SGHRS, CDR2 YFSETQ. Here immunoSEQ multiplex PCR was the method, and the copy in TCRdb shows in-frame clones only, minus some. With 25,000 to 30,000 clones in the sample, the ten largest clones hold 3.5% to 4.5%. Concerning this clone itself: The sequenced fragment ends 3 residues before the CDR3 boundary, so the rest is inferred from the germline J gene.

Material for sequencing was blood buffy coat. This clonotype was sampled from a woman between 18 and 75 years old with a cervical HPV16 infection that either progressed to CIN3+ or cleared (not recorded which). The chain joins TRBV5-1 to TRBJ1-2, with a weak D call TRBD1 (5 bases). The CDR3 bases that were read are TGCGCCAGCAGCTTGGCTGGGGCCCATCGGGAGGGC. Translation gives CASSLAGAHREG. The full CDR3 protein reads CASSLAGAHREGYTF.